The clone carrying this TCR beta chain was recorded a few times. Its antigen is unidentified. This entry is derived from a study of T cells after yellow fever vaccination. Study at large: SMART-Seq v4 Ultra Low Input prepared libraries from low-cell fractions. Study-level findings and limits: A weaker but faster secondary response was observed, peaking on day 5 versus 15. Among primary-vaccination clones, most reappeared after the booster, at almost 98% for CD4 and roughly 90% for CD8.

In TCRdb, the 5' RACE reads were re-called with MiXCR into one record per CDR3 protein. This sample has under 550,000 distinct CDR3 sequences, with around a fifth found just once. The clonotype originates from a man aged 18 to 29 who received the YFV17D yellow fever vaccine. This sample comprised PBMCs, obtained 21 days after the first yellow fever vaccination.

The CDR3: CASSTEMGQTNTYEQYF. CDR3 in DNA: TGTGCCAGCAGCACTGAAATGGGGCAGACCAACACCTACGAGCAGTACTTC. The genes are TRBV9 and TRBJ2-7, with a tentative D call TRBD1 (5 bases). Germline loops: CDR1 SGDLS, CDR2 YYNGEE. The CDR3 is 17 amino acids. Trimming left V 4 bases short and J 2 bases short, with 22 bases between.